This T cell receptor (beta chain) is drawn from a study of T cells in Graves' hyperthyroidism and ophthalmopathy. General study findings and limits: Stable hyperthyroidism was told apart from ophthalmopathy by a model built on 13 V-J features.

RNA transcripts yielded amplified TCR beta CDR3 regions. TCR CDR3 underwent first-round RT-PCR with the HTBI primer set. TCRdb reanalysed the multiplex PCR reads using MiXCR and keeps one entry per CDR3 protein. The sample lists under 750,000 distinct CDR3 sequences, under 20% seen once, with over 15% in the top ten. Notes on this clonotype: Its matching antigen is unknown.

Sample collection date corresponds to first hyperthyroidism diagnosis, prior to any ophthalmopathy symptoms. This TCR was sampled from a woman in her fifties or sixties with Graves' hyperthyroidism that later progressed to Graves' ophthalmopathy. The sequenced material came from blood.

Here the CDR3 DNA reads TGCGCCAGCAGCCTGTCCGGACTAGAGCCAGATACGCAGTATTTT. Its protein product is CASSLSGLEPDTQYF. This chain links TRBV5-1 with TRBJ2-3, with 7 bases fitting TRBD2. Germline values: CDR1 SGHRS, CDR2 YFSETQ. The CDR3 spans 15 residues. Trimming took 4 bases from V and 4 from J; bases not matched to a gene: 9.